This is a list of T cell receptor beta chains from one sample in a study of T-cell reconstitution after alpha-beta-depleted transplantation in children. TCRdb re-called the PCR reads through MiXCR, storing one row per CDR3 protein. The top ten clones hold just under 30% of a sample with around 440,000 distinct CDR3 sequences, about a sixth of them seen once. Source: PBMCs, mostly from graft donor cells, taken 360 days after TCRalphabeta/CD19-depleted stem cell transplant. Receptors originate from a boy under three years old who had a stem cell transplant for Wiskott-Aldrich syndrome, so the T cells may come from the graft donor. Both conserved end residues are part of each CDR3. A D gene is named only where the DNA matches it firmly. A clone size is listed for some rows: how often the clone was seen (once, few, many), or a class if it is expanded.

d_gene	v_gene	abundance	j_gene	CDR3aa	CDR3nt
TRBD1	TRBV11-2	NA	TRBJ1-1	CASSLGDREGTEAFF	TGTGCCAGCAGCTTAGGGGACAGGGAAGGCACTGAAGCTTTCTTT
NA	TRBV12-3/TRBV12-4	NA	TRBJ2-7	CASSLFFSYEQYF	TGTGCCAGCAGCCTATTCTTCTCCTACGAGCAGTACTTC
TRBD1	TRBV12-3/TRBV12-4	NA	TRBJ2-7	CASSFRVGQGTYEQYF	TGTGCCAGCAGTTTCCGGGTGGGACAGGGTACCTACGAGCAGTACTTC
NA	TRBV12-3/TRBV12-4	few	TRBJ2-2	CASSLSRDRTYTGELFF	TGTGCCAGCAGTTTGTCCCGAGACAGGACCTACACCGGGGAGCTGTTTTTT
TRBD2	TRBV4-3	few	TRBJ2-7	CASSQVPTSYYEQYF	TGCGCCAGCAGCCAAGTTCCGACTAGCTACTACGAGCAGTACTTC
TRBD2	TRBV4-3	NA	TRBJ2-2	CASSQYLAGGPNTGELFF	TGCGCCAGCAGCCAGTACCTAGCGGGAGGGCCGAACACCGGGGAGCTGTTTTTT
NA	TRBV4-1	few	TRBJ2-2	CASSQDLTVANTGELFF	TGCGCCAGCAGCCAAGATTTGACTGTCGCGAACACCGGGGAGCTGTTTTTT
NA	TRBV12-5	few	TRBJ2-1	CASGLAFGDLSYNEQFF	TGTGCTAGTGGTTTGGCCTTCGGGGACCTCTCCTACAATGAGCAGTTCTTC
TRBD2	TRBV18	few	TRBJ2-1	CASSRGLAGGPYNEQFF	TGTGCCAGCTCACGAGGACTAGCGGGAGGACCCTACAATGAGCAGTTCTTC
NA	TRBV24-1	few	TRBJ1-6	CATSDDRSNSPLHF	TGTGCCACCAGTGATGACAGGTCTAATTCACCCCTCCACTTT
TRBD2	TRBV10-3	few	TRBJ2-7	CAISESRTSRYEQYF	TGTGCCATCAGTGAGTCGAGGACTAGTAGGTACGAGCAGTACTTC
TRBD1	TRBV6-2/TRBV6-3	NA	TRBJ2-3	CASRPGQVYTDTQYF	TGTGCCAGCAGGCCGGGACAGGTGTACACAGATACGCAGTATTTT
NA	TRBV2	few	TRBJ2-7	CASGGEEQYF	TGTGCCAGCGGGGGAGAAGAGCAGTACTTC
NA	TRBV5-1	NA	TRBJ1-5	CASSSLIDGGNQPQHF	TGCGCCAGCAGCTCCCTTATAGACGGAGGGAATCAGCCCCAGCATTTT
TRBD2	TRBV4-1	once	TRBJ2-5	CASSQAHLAGGQETQYF	TGCGCCAGCAGCCAAGCTCACCTGGCGGGGGGGCAAGAGACCCAGTACTTC
NA	TRBV4-3	many	TRBJ2-1	CASSQDPGRSNEQFF	TGCGCCAGCAGCCAAGATCCCGGGAGAAGCAATGAGCAGTTCTTC
TRBD1	TRBV15	few	TRBJ2-1	CATSPWDRQSNEQFF	TGTGCCACCAGTCCATGGGACAGGCAATCCAATGAGCAGTTCTTC
NA	TRBV20-1	NA	TRBJ2-1	CSARDSRVSYNEQFF	TGCAGTGCTAGAGATTCGAGGGTGTCCTACAATGAGCAGTTCTTC
TRBD1	TRBV2	NA	TRBJ1-5	CASKSPDRGDQPQHF	TGTGCCAGCAAAAGTCCGGACAGGGGCGATCAGCCCCAGCATTTT
TRBD1	TRBV3-1	few	TRBJ2-3	CASSQFGTEDTQYF	TGTGCCAGCAGCCAATTCGGGACAGAAGATACGCAGTATTTT
NA	TRBV3-1	few	TRBJ2-1	CASSQDAGAPTEQFF	TGTGCCAGCAGCCAAGACGCGGGGGCGCCCACGGAGCAGTTCTTC
NA	TRBV7-8	NA	TRBJ2-7	CASSLAGQGGIKSKQYF	TGTGCCAGCAGCTTAGCGGGGCAAGGCGGGATAAAAAGTAAGCAGTACTTC
NA	TRBV4-1	few	TRBJ2-1	CASSQAFTIGIYNEQFF	TGCGCCAGCAGCCAAGCATTTACCATTGGAATCTACAATGAGCAGTTCTTC
NA	TRBV6-1	few	TRBJ2-7	CASTLWGTAGQYF	TGTGCCAGCACCCTCTGGGGGACAGCGGGGCAGTACTTC
TRBD2	TRBV7-9	few	TRBJ2-1	CASSLVMTSGRRNEQFF	TGTGCCAGCAGCTTAGTTATGACTAGCGGGAGGCGCAATGAGCAGTTCTTC
NA	TRBV11-3	NA	TRBJ2-3	CASSLEGWSTDTQYF	TGTGCCAGCAGCTTAGAAGGATGGAGCACAGATACGCAGTATTTT
TRBD1	TRBV28	few	TRBJ1-2	CASSFGGQGLFNYGYTF	TGTGCCAGCAGTTTTGGGGGACAGGGTCTTTTTAACTATGGCTACACCTTC
TRBD2	TRBV5-1	NA	TRBJ2-4	CASSFVSGENIQYF	TGCGCCAGCAGCTTCGTAAGCGGGGAGAACATTCAGTACTTC
TRBD1	TRBV27	NA	TRBJ2-4	CASSLGTGRNIQYF	TGTGCCAGCAGTTTAGGGACAGGAAGAAACATTCAGTACTTC
TRBD1	TRBV4-1	NA	TRBJ2-4	CASRSALLTGLKNIQYF	TGCGCCAGCCGCAGTGCCTTACTGACAGGGCTCAAAAACATTCAGTACTTC
NA	TRBV7-9	NA	TRBJ2-7	CASSLVDELGYEQYF	TGTGCCAGCAGCTTAGTGGATGAGTTGGGCTACGAGCAGTACTTC
TRBD1	TRBV5-1	NA	TRBJ1-1	CANSVTGTEFGAFF	TGCGCCAACAGCGTGACCGGGACAGAATTCGGGGCTTTCTTT
TRBD2	TRBV20-1	NA	TRBJ2-7	CSATKMGGSSYEQYF	TGCAGTGCTACAAAGATGGGGGGGAGCTCCTACGAGCAGTACTTC
NA	TRBV5-6	few	TRBJ2-1	CASSLARGQGYNEQFF	TGTGCCAGCAGCTTGGCCCGTGGGCAGGGCTACAATGAGCAGTTCTTC
NA	TRBV5-1	few	TRBJ2-2	CASGEGLANTGELFF	TGCGCCAGCGGCGAAGGGTTGGCGAACACCGGGGAGCTGTTTTTT
NA	TRBV5-1	NA	TRBJ2-1	CASSLSLISYNEQFF	TGCGCCAGCAGCTTAAGTCTGATCTCCTACAATGAGCAGTTCTTC
NA	TRBV7-2	few	TRBJ2-7	CATGREQYF	TGTGCCACCGGAAGGGAGCAGTACTTC
NA	TRBV12-5	few	TRBJ2-5	CASGLVLDHSYQETQYF	TGTGCTAGTGGTTTGGTACTGGACCACTCGTACCAAGAGACCCAGTACTTC
TRBD1	TRBV12-3/TRBV12-4	few	TRBJ2-7	CASGQVDSYEQYF	TGTGCCAGCGGACAGGTTGATTCCTACGAGCAGTACTTC
TRBD1	TRBV6-1	NA	TRBJ1-6	CASKKGAESPLHF	TGTGCCAGCAAGAAGGGGGCGGAATCACCCCTCCACTTT
NA	TRBV29-1	NA	TRBJ2-5	CSVALRLAQRKVKETQYF	TGCAGCGTTGCGTTGCGATTGGCACAGAGGAAAGTCAAAGAGACCCAGTACTTC
TRBD1	TRBV15	few	TRBJ2-2	CATSHLGQGWTGELFF	TGTGCCACCAGCCACCTTGGACAGGGCTGGACCGGGGAGCTGTTTTTT
NA	TRBV28	NA	TRBJ2-2	CAIQAIQRPNTGELFF	TGTGCCATCCAGGCCATCCAAAGGCCTAACACCGGGGAGCTGTTTTTT
TRBD2	TRBV15	many	TRBJ2-1	CATSRGISGINVEQFF	TGTGCCACCAGCAGAGGTATTAGCGGGATTAACGTTGAGCAGTTCTTC
NA	TRBV3-1	NA	TRBJ2-5	CASSQLGGGETQYF	TGTGCCAGCAGCCAACTCGGGGGTGGGGAGACCCAGTACTTC
NA	TRBV6-2/TRBV6-3	few	TRBJ2-1	CASSATRVGNEQFF	TGTGCCAGCAGTGCGACGCGGGTCGGGAATGAGCAGTTCTTC
TRBD2	TRBV12-3/TRBV12-4	NA	TRBJ2-1	CASSLRVAGEQFF	TGTGCCAGCAGTTTAAGGGTAGCGGGAGAGCAGTTCTTC
NA	TRBV6-5	NA	TRBJ2-1	CASSSPWRNYNEQFF	TGTGCCAGCAGTTCCCCTTGGCGGAACTACAATGAGCAGTTCTTC
TRBD1	TRBV5-1	few	TRBJ2-7	CASSLPGQGGEQYF	TGCGCCAGCAGCTTACCTGGACAGGGGGGCGAGCAGTACTTC
TRBD2	TRBV20-1	NA	TRBJ2-1	CSARGLAGLSSYNEQFF	TGCAGTGCTCGGGGACTAGCGGGTCTTTCCTCCTACAATGAGCAGTTCTTC
NA	TRBV24-1	NA	TRBJ2-4	CATSDSGPKNIQYF	TGTGCCACCAGTGATTCTGGACCGAAAAACATTCAGTACTTC
NA	TRBV28	few	TRBJ2-7	CASSSPKQGLITTYEQYF	TGTGCCAGCAGTTCCCCTAAACAGGGCCTAATAACCACCTACGAGCAGTACTTC
NA	TRBV6-5	NA	TRBJ2-3	CASSYVPASTDTQYF	TGTGCCAGCAGTTACGTTCCGGCCAGCACAGATACGCAGTATTTT
NA	TRBV20-1	NA	TRBJ2-5	CSAPPKWGADQETQYF	TGCAGTGCTCCTCCCAAGTGGGGGGCGGACCAAGAGACCCAGTACTTC